Listed below are T cell receptor beta chains from one sample, sequenced in a study of Tregs in tolerant kidney transplant recipients. Assay used: immunoSEQ multiplex PCR; TCRdb lists only in-frame clones, some missing. The sample contains fewer than 80,000 clones, 98% of which appear only once. Sequenced here: Tregs from blood, sampled before the transplant. These receptors were collected from a human donor who received a combined kidney and bone marrow transplant. Both conserved end residues are part of each CDR3. A D gene is named only where the DNA matches it firmly. Clone size appears in some rows only: once, few, many, or a class for an expanded clone.

V	size	D	J	CDR3	DNA
TRBV18	.	.	TRBJ1-1	CASSPRGQNMNTEAFF	TGTGCCAGCTCACCCCGAGGACAGAACATGAACACTGAAGCTTTCTTT
TRBV30	.	.	TRBJ1-2	CAWRDIGVYGYTF	TGTGCCTGGAGGGACATCGGCGTCTATGGCTACACCTTC
TRBV5-1	.	.	TRBJ2-5	CASSLGRTNFGETQYF	TGCGCCAGCAGCTTAGGGAGGACGAACTTCGGGGAGACCCAGTACTTC
TRBV18	.	.	TRBJ1-1	CASSLVWNTEAFF	TGTGCCAGCTCACTAGTCTGGAACACTGAAGCTTTCTTT
TRBV19	.	TRBD1	TRBJ1-5	CASSIKGQVNQPQHF	TGTGCCAGTAGTATAAAGGGACAGGTAAATCAGCCCCAGCATTTT
TRBV29-1	.	.	TRBJ2-1	CSAPLSRASYNEQFF	TGCAGCGCCCCCCTCTCGAGGGCCTCCTACAATGAGCAGTTCTTC
TRBV12-5	.	TRBD1	TRBJ2-5	CASGPQGTETQYF	TGTGCTAGTGGTCCACAGGGGACCGAGACCCAGTACTTC
TRBV10-3	.	.	TRBJ1-4	CAIGGYEKLFF	TGTGCCATAGGGGGATATGAAAAACTGTTTTTT
TRBV7-3	once	TRBD2	TRBJ2-7	CASSSGTSGRGEQYF	TGTGCCAGCAGCTCCGGGACTAGCGGGAGGGGGGAGCAGTACTTC
TRBV7-2	.	.	TRBJ1-3	CASSLVAFRVEWDTIYF	TGTGCCAGCAGCTTAGTCGCGTTCAGGGTTGAGTGGGACACCATATATTTT
TRBV30	.	.	TRBJ2-5	CAWSVGGTQYF	TGTGCCTGGAGTGTCGGTGGGACCCAGTACTTC
TRBV5-1	.	.	TRBJ2-1	CASRSDRDYNEQFF	TGCGCCAGCAGGTCGGACAGAGACTACAATGAGCAGTTCTTC
TRBV9	.	TRBD1	TRBJ1-4	CASSVGTGEEKLFF	TGTGCCAGCAGCGTAGGGACAGGGGAGGAAAAACTGTTTTTT
TRBV30	.	.	TRBJ2-3	CAWSLGLSTDTQYF	TGTGCCTGGAGTCTAGGATTAAGCACAGATACGCAGTATTTT
TRBV7-7	.	.	TRBJ1-6	CASSSRAYNSPLHF	TGTGCCAGCAGCTCCAGGGCCTATAATTCACCCCTCCACTTT
TRBV5-1	.	TRBD1	TRBJ2-1	CASSLQGNSYNEQFF	TGCGCCAGCAGCTTACAGGGGAACTCCTACAATGAGCAGTTCTTC
TRBV5-4	.	.	TRBJ1-2	CASSSTGTLNYGYTF	TGTGCCAGCAGCTCTACAGGAACTCTCAACTATGGCTACACCTTC
TRBV5-1	.	TRBD1	TRBJ1-1	CASSPMTGAITEAFF	TGCGCCAGCAGCCCGATGACAGGGGCGATCACTGAAGCTTTCTTT
TRBV6-1	.	.	TRBJ2-2	CASTGTPNTGELFF	TGTGCCAGCACCGGGACACCCAACACCGGGGAGCTGTTTTTT
TRBV4-2	.	.	TRBJ1-1	CASKGRVQGPNTEAFF	TGTGCCAGCAAGGGTAGAGTTCAGGGGCCGAACACTGAAGCTTTCTTT
TRBV7-2	.	.	TRBJ1-4	CASSRGGAPNEKLFF	TGTGCCAGCAGCCGGGGGGGGGCGCCTAATGAAAAACTGTTTTTT
TRBV27	.	TRBD2	TRBJ2-5	CASSLFSSGGGETQYF	TGTGCCAGCAGTTTATTCTCTAGCGGGGGGGGAGAGACCCAGTACTTC
TRBV9	.	.	TRBJ1-1	CASSHGGTEAFF	TGTGCCAGCAGCCACGGTGGCACTGAAGCTTTCTTT
TRBV9	.	TRBD2	TRBJ2-1	CASSVGGTTHEQFF	TGTGCCAGCAGCGTGGGGGGGACTACGCATGAGCAGTTCTTC
TRBV19	.	.	TRBJ1-4	CASKRGKATNEKLFF	TGTGCCAGTAAGAGAGGTAAAGCAACTAATGAAAAACTGTTTTTT
TRBV6-4	.	.	TRBJ1-1	CASSEQGGYTEAFF	TGTGCCAGCAGTGAACAGGGCGGTTACACTGAAGCTTTCTTT
TRBV7-6	.	.	TRBJ1-5	CASSSNTGWGQPQHF	TGTGCCAGCAGCTCGAATACAGGGTGGGGACAGCCCCAGCATTTT
TRBV7-8	.	.	TRBJ1-4	CASSLASGLWEKLFF	TGTGCCAGCAGCTTAGCGTCAGGGCTGTGGGAAAAACTGTTTTTT
TRBV30	.	.	TRBJ2-4	CAWSRGRGAKNIQYF	TGTGCCTGGAGTAGAGGGAGGGGGGCCAAAAACATTCAGTACTTC
TRBV9	.	.	TRBJ2-5	CASSVRAQETQYF	TGTGCCAGCAGCGTGAGAGCACAAGAGACCCAGTACTTC
TRBV5-4	.	.	TRBJ2-7	CASSLGGRSYEQYF	TGTGCCAGCAGCTTGGGGGGGCGCTCCTACGAGCAGTACTTC
TRBV28	.	.	TRBJ1-5	CASSSYHQPQHF	TGTGCCAGCAGTTCCTACCATCAGCCCCAGCATTTT
TRBV27	.	TRBD1	TRBJ2-7	CASSLPGQGGIWYF	TGTGCCAGCAGTCTTCCGGGACAGGGAGGAATTTGGTACTTC
TRBV7-3	.	.	TRBJ1-3	CASSSGVPGNTIYF	TGTGCCAGCAGCTCAGGGGTGCCTGGAAACACCATATATTTT
TRBV19	.	.	TRBJ2-7	CASSPQQGTSSGEQYF	TGTGCCAGTAGTCCTCAACAGGGAACAAGTTCTGGCGAGCAGTACTTC
TRBV5-1	.	.	TRBJ2-5	CASSWDSKETQYF	TGCGCCAGCAGCTGGGACTCCAAAGAGACCCAGTACTTC
TRBV19	once	TRBD2	TRBJ2-1	CASSPQGLAGGLNEQFF	TGTGCCAGTAGTCCTCAAGGACTAGCGGGGGGCCTAAATGAGCAGTTCTTC
TRBV10-3	once	TRBD1	TRBJ1-2	CAISPDRGGYTF	TGTGCCATCTCCCCGGACAGGGGTGGCTACACCTTC
TRBV7-9	.	TRBD1	TRBJ1-4	CASSSTGVGNEKLFF	TGTGCCAGCAGCTCTACAGGGGTGGGTAATGAAAAACTGTTTTTT
TRBV28	.	TRBD1	TRBJ2-7	CASGLQGPYEQYF	TGTGCCAGCGGGTTACAGGGGCCCTACGAGCAGTACTTC